Detailed here is one T cell receptor (beta chain). The CDR3 extends over 14 amino acids. Germline values: CDR1 KGHSH, CDR2 LQKENI. With V trimmed by 8 bases and J by 4 bases, 5 bases remained unmatched. This specimen belongs to a study of cytomegalovirus exposure and HLA in healthy donors. The primer mix had 60 Vbeta and 13 Jbeta primers. Original analysis: In a later analysis, 80 million or so unique TCR beta chains included roughly 11 million shared by two or more donors. Only in-frame clones appear in the TCRdb table, and some are missing; sequencing was by immunoSEQ multiplex PCR. V and J calls and clone size come straight from that table; D and trimming were deduced from the DNA. The data hold 150,000 to 200,000 clones, with 75% to 90% observed a single time.

Sequenced sample: PBMCs. The chain recombines TRBV18 with TRBJ2-3, with 11 positions matching TRBD2. This sequence originates from a man aged 18 to 30 in good health and CMV-seropositive. For the CDR3, the DNA is TGTGCCAGCGCGGGACTAGCGGAAGCAGATACGCAGTATTTT. Translated, it gives CASAGLAEADTQYF.